A selection of T cell receptor beta chains follows, all from one sample in a study of T cells after yellow fever vaccination. TCRdb passed the 5' RACE reads through MiXCR, listing each CDR3 protein once. The sample includes some 320,000 distinct CDR3 sequences, 3.5% to 5% seen only once; the top ten take just under 20%. Source: PBMCs, taken 15 days after the yellow fever booster vaccination. The source of these receptors is a man aged 18 to 35 who received the YFV17D yellow fever vaccine. The CDR3 runs from the conserved cysteine through the conserved F or W. D genes are given only for firm matches. Some rows have no size entry. The others give once, few or many, or a class for an expanded clone.

J: TRBJ1-1
size: many
D: -
V: TRBV15
CDR3: CATSTVLNTEAFF
DNA: TGTGCCACCAGCACGGTTCTGAACACTGAAGCTTTCTTT

J: TRBJ1-1
size: few
D: -
V: TRBV5-1
CDR3: CASSWARGNTEAFF
DNA: TGCGCCAGCAGCTGGGCTCGTGGGAATACTGAAGCTTTCTTT

J: TRBJ2-3
size: many
D: -
V: TRBV29-1
CDR3: CSINTGADTQYF
DNA: TGCAGCATAAATACTGGGGCAGATACGCAGTATTTT

J: TRBJ2-2
size: few
D: TRBD2
V: TRBV4-1
CDR3: CASSQPTSGAGELFF
DNA: TGCGCCAGCAGCCAACCGACTAGCGGGGCCGGGGAGCTGTTTTTT

J: TRBJ1-1
size: many
D: -
V: TRBV5-1
CDR3: CASRREQVSGTEAFF
DNA: TGCGCCAGCAGAAGGGAACAGGTATCCGGCACTGAAGCTTTCTTT

J: TRBJ2-3
size: few
D: TRBD1
V: TRBV5-1
CDR3: CASSLEGTGTNTQYF
DNA: TGCGCCAGCAGCTTGGAGGGGACAGGTACGAATACGCAGTATTTT

J: TRBJ2-2
size: many
D: -
V: TRBV2
CDR3: CASSGVAGELFF
DNA: TGTGCCAGCAGTGGTGTGGCCGGGGAGCTGTTTTTT

J: TRBJ1-5
size: -
D: TRBD1
V: TRBV7-9
CDR3: CASSPGQTAPKPQHF
DNA: TGTGCCAGCAGCCCGGGACAGACCGCTCCAAAGCCCCAGCATTTT

J: TRBJ2-5
size: -
D: -
V: TRBV7-8
CDR3: CASSLAHGGLWDF
DNA: TGTGCCAGCAGCTTAGCTCACGGGGGACTGTGGGACTTC

J: TRBJ1-1
size: many
D: TRBD1
V: TRBV4-3
CDR3: CASSPTTQSGGGMAFF
DNA: TGCGCCAGCAGCCCTACTACCCAATCAGGGGGAGGAATGGCTTTCTTT

J: TRBJ2-6
size: many
D: -
V: TRBV9
CDR3: CASSVEVSGANVLTF
DNA: TGTGCCAGCAGCGTTGAGGTCTCTGGGGCCAACGTCCTGACTTTC

J: TRBJ1-5
size: many
D: -
V: TRBV12-3/TRBV12-4
CDR3: CASSTTDRNQPQHF
DNA: TGTGCCAGCAGTACCACCGACAGGAATCAGCCCCAGCATTTT

J: TRBJ1-6
size: -
D: -
V: TRBV5-6
CDR3: CASSLGFGIANSPLHF
DNA: TGTGCCAGCAGCTTAGGGTTCGGGATAGCGAATTCACCCCTCCACTTT

J: TRBJ1-2
size: many
D: -
V: TRBV20-1
CDR3: CSARDRHYGYTF
DNA: TGCAGTGCTAGAGACAGGCATTATGGCTACACCTTC